These 3 T cell receptor beta chains were all obtained from the same sample, sequenced in a study of blood T cell repertoires in COVID-19. Method: immunoSEQ multiplex PCR; TCRdb's copy keeps in-frame clones and lacks some. The repertoire includes roughly 100,000 clones, more than 85% of them detected once, and 4% to 4.5% sits in the top ten. The sequencing sample was made of peripheral blood. These receptors came from a man aged 18 to 29 with acute or convalescent COVID-19.

This sequence joins TRBV11-2 and TRBJ2-2; D is ambiguous. Trimming stripped 3 bases from V and 2 bases from J, with 10 bases between. CDR3 size: 15 residues. The germline V gene encodes CDR1 SGHAT and CDR2 FQNNGV. The CDR3 DNA sequence: TGTGCCAGCAGCTTCGGCGACTTTAACACCGGGGAGCTGTTTTTT. It translates to CASSFGDFNTGELFF.

The rearrangement uses TRBV4-1 and TRBJ1-5, with 10 nucleotides matching TRBD1. CDR3 length: 16 residues. Germline CDR1 MGHRA, CDR2 YSYEKL. V gave up 0 bases and J gave up 7 bases; unmatched junction bases: 6. The CDR3 is CASSQELGQGGQPQHF. CDR3 DNA: TGCGCCAGCAGCCAAGAATTAGGACAGGGGGGCCAGCCCCAGCATTTT.

The chain carries TRBV4-1 and TRBJ1-2, with D unclear. Germline V gene sequence: CDR1 MGHRA, CDR2 YSYEKL. The ends were cut back, 0 bases at V and 0 bases at J, with 11 bases in the middle. The CDR3 sequence is 16 residues long. CDR3 coding DNA: TGCGCCAGCAGCCAAGATGGAGCGGAAGCTAACTATGGCTACACCTTC. Protein sequence: CASSQDGAEANYGYTF.